A single sample gave rise to the 23 T cell receptor beta chains below, sequenced in a study of blood T cell repertoires in COVID-19. Sequencing used immunoSEQ multiplex PCR; TCRdb keeps in-frame clones, though not all of them. Of 200,000 to 250,000 clones in the sample, about four fifths were seen once. The specimen was peripheral blood. Every receptor here comes from a woman of 80 years or more with COVID-19, enrolled during active disease.

The chain has TRBV11-3 and TRBJ2-1, with TRBD1 matching 7 bases. This CDR3 region has 16 residues. The V segment lost 1 base and the J segment 4 bases; nucleotides outside the gene matches: 7. Per germline, CDR1 SGHNT and CDR2 YENEEA. The CDR3 loop is CASSLAGTVLYNEQFF. CDR3 DNA sequence: TGTGCCAGCAGCTTAGCCGGGACAGTATTATACAATGAGCAGTTCTTC.

This clone has just one count. The J gene is TRBJ1-1, the V gene TRBV24-1; 8 bases are shared with TRBD1. The CDR3 spans 13 residues. CDR1 is KGHDR, CDR2 SFDVKD, per germline. V shed 4 bases and J 10 bases; nucleotides not matched to a gene: 7. In nucleotides, the CDR3 is TGTGCCACCAGTGAACCCAGGGGGCAGCGAGCTTTCTTT. Translated: CATSEPRGQRAFF.

The rearrangement links TRBV7-9 to TRBJ1-4; TRBD1 aligns across 7 bases. The CDR3 is 14 amino acids. Germline loops: CDR1 SEHNR, CDR2 FQNEAQ (reference sequence). Losses at the gene ends were 3 bases for V and 8 bases for J; bases not matched to a gene: 6. The CDR3 DNA follows: TGTGCCAGCAGCTTCGAGGGGGCTGGGGAAAAACTGTTTTTT. Translating it yields CASSFEGAGEKLFF.

This chain connects TRBV12-3 or TRBV12-4 to TRBJ1-1, with D hard to call. The CDR3 is 11 amino acids. Deletions cut 4 bases from V and 7 bases from J, with 7 bases between. The CDR3 region has the DNA TGTGCCAGCAGTTACGCCTATGAAGCTTTCTTT. This gives the protein CASSYAYEAFF.

The V gene is TRBV5-1, the J gene TRBJ2-2, with 7 bases identical to TRBD2. Germline V gene lookup returns CDR1 SGHRS and CDR2 YFSETQ. Losses at the gene ends were 4 bases for V and 5 bases for J; bases not matched to a gene: 5. The CDR3 length is 14 residues. The CDR3 sequence is CASSPGLSTGELFF. Here the CDR3 DNA reads TGCGCCAGCAGCCCGGGACTAAGTACCGGGGAGCTGTTTTTT.

The rearrangement links TRBV19 to TRBJ1-5; TRBD1 matches at 7 bases. J gave up 0 bases and V 5 bases, and 16 bases lay outside the gene matches. The CDR3 is made up of 19 amino acids. The germline V gene encodes CDR1 LNHDA and CDR2 SQIVND (reference sequence). The CDR3 sequence: CASSQGTATVRDSNQPQHF. DNA for the CDR3: TGTGCCAGTAGTCAAGGGACAGCTACTGTGCGGGATAGCAATCAGCCCCAGCATTTT.

The chain is built from TRBV18 and TRBJ1-4; 9 bases align to TRBD1. CDR3 length equals 19 residues. Germline CDR1 and CDR2: KGHSH and LQKENI. Trimming took 6 bases from V and 11 from J; bases not matched to a gene: 25. The DNA of the CDR3 is TGTGCCAGCTCGCCCTCACCGGGACAGGGTTATTCCGGAGGACGGAAACTGTTTTTT. Protein sequence: CASSPSPGQGYSGGRKLFF.

The V call is TRBV29-1, the J call TRBJ2-5, with 7 bases matching TRBD2. This CDR3 spans 13 amino acids. The V segment lost 5 bases and the J segment 5 bases; nucleotides outside the gene matches: 8. CDR1 and CDR2 (germline): SQVTM, ANQGSEA. The CDR3 loop is CSVPRRGSETQYF. The CDR3 DNA follows: TGCAGCGTTCCACGGCGGGGGTCTGAGACCCAGTACTTC.

V is TRBV5-5 and J is TRBJ1-2; tentative D call: TRBD1 (6 bases). The CDR3 runs to 13 residues. Trimming stripped 4 bases from V and 4 bases from J, with 11 bases between. The germline V gene has CDR1 SGHKS and CDR2 YYEKEE (reference sequence). The CDR3 nucleotides are TGTGCCAGCAGCCCAGGACAGTCCTATGGCTACACCTTC. Residues: CASSPGQSYGYTF.

The chain employs TRBV30 and TRBJ1-2, with D perhaps TRBD1 (6 bases). V dropped 0 bases and J dropped 0 bases, with 14 bases sitting between them. Germline CDR1 and CDR2: GTSNPN and SVGIG (reference sequence). The CDR3 length is 16 residues. The CDR3 DNA follows: TGTGCCTGGAGTGTGGGGACATACGGGGCTAACTATGGCTACACCTTC. This codes for CAWSVGTYGANYGYTF.

The chain couples TRBV9 to TRBJ1-1; 11 bases map to TRBD1. CDR3 length equals 13 residues. Germline CDR1 and CDR2: SGDLS and YYNGEE. V lost 5 bases and J lost 5; bases outside the gene matches: 2. DNA for the CDR3: TGTGCCAGCAGGGGACAGGGGGGGACTGAAGCTTTCTTT. This sequence encodes CASRGQGGTEAFF.

This clone was detected many times. CDR3 bases: TGTGCCAGCAGGCAGACTAGTGACTACAATGAGCAGTTCTTC. Translation: CASRQTSDYNEQFF. The chain recombines TRBV28 with TRBJ2-1, with TRBD2 as a possible D gene (6 bases). This CDR3 is 14 amino acids long. Trimming removed 6 bases at V and 3 bases at J, with 12 bases between. CDR1 MDHEN and CDR2 SYDVKM come from the germline V gene.

The chain combines TRBV9 with TRBJ2-7, with 9 nucleotides matching TRBD1. With 3 bases clipped from V and 3 bases from J, the junction kept 7 bases outside the gene matches. From germline, CDR1 is SGDLS and CDR2 YYNGEE. The CDR3 length is 15 residues. The CDR3 nucleotides are TGTGCCAGCAGCGGCCCCCGGACAGGGGACTACGAGCAGTACTTC. It specifies CASSGPRTGDYEQYF. Full variable domain (rest looked up from reference TRBV9 and TRBJ2-7): DSGVTQTPKHLITATGQRVTLRCSPRSGDLSVYWYQQSLDQGLQFLIQYYNGEERAKGNILERFSAQQFPDLHSELNLSSLELGDSALYFCASSGPRTGDYEQYFGPGTRLTVT.

In DNA form, the CDR3 reads TGTGCCAGCAGCCAATCCACTGGACAGGGGGATGATTCACCCCTCCACTTT. Translation: CASSQSTGQGDDSPLHF. The rearrangement joins TRBV4-2 to TRBJ1-6; TRBD1 matches 10 bases. The length of the CDR3 is 17 residues. Germline V lookup: CDR1 LGHNA, CDR2 YNFKEQ. The junction had 9 bases not matched to a gene; V was cut back by 2 bases and J by 8 bases.

The gene calls are TRBV6-1 and TRBJ1-1; D is unresolved. Germline values: CDR1 MNHNS, CDR2 SASEGT. The CDR3 contains 16 residues. V lost 2 bases, J lost 0 bases, and 13 bases lay in between. The CDR3, as DNA: TGTGCCAGCAGTGAACCGTTCAGAGGCATGAACACTGAAGCTTTCTTT. It encodes CASSEPFRGMNTEAFF.

The chain has TRBV6-5 and TRBJ1-2; 9 positions agree with TRBD1. J lost 0 bases, V lost 6 bases, and 5 bases had no gene match. The CDR3 spans 15 residues. Germline CDR1 and CDR2: MNHEY and SVGAGI. CDR3 sequence: CASRYRGPANYGYTF. The CDR3 coding sequence is TGTGCCAGCAGGTACAGGGGGCCTGCTAACTATGGCTACACCTTC.

This clone was recorded a few times. This rearrangement joins TRBV15 to TRBJ1-4; D call uncertain. From germline, CDR1 is LNHNV and CDR2 YYDKDF (reference sequence). Trimming left V 0 bases short and J 5 bases short, with 7 bases between. This CDR3 region has 14 residues. In DNA form, the CDR3 reads TGTGCCACCAGCAGAGATCGAGGGAATGAAAAACTGTTTTTT. Residues: CATSRDRGNEKLFF. The entire variable domain, with the rest obtained from reference TRBV15 and TRBJ1-4, is as follows: DAMVIQNPRYQVTQFGKPVTLSCSQTLNHNVMYWYQQKSSQAPKLLFHYYDKDFNNEADTPDNFQSRRPNTSFCFLDIRSPGLGDTAMYLCATSRDRGNEKLFFGSGTQLSVL.

The chain employs TRBV11-2 and TRBJ1-1; weak D call: TRBD1 (5 bases). The CDR3 totals 11 residues. Trimming left V 7 bases short and J 3 bases short, with 6 bases between. Germline V gene lookup returns CDR1 SGHAT and CDR2 FQNNGV. CDR3 sequence: CASKGYTEAFF. CDR3 coding DNA: TGTGCCAGCAAGGGGTACACTGAAGCTTTCTTT.

V gene TRBV28 combines with J gene TRBJ1-5, with 7 bases aligning to TRBD1. Germline V gene sequence: CDR1 MDHEN, CDR2 SYDVKM. The V gene end was trimmed by 8 bases and the J gene end by 5 bases; junction bases not matched to a gene: 12. CDR3 length: 15 residues. CDR3 DNA sequence: TGTGCCAGCTCAGACCGGGCAGGGGGTTATCAGCCCCAGCATTTT. This encodes CASSDRAGGYQPQHF.

The V call is TRBV10-3, the J call TRBJ2-2, with 11 bases identical to TRBD2. The CDR3 has 15 amino acids. V gave up 10 bases and J gave up 3 bases; unmatched junction bases: 7. Germline V lookup: CDR1 ENHRY, CDR2 SYGVKD. The CDR3 bases are TGTGCCACCAAGGGGACTAGCGGTGACACCGGGGAGCTGTTTTTT. It specifies CATKGTSGDTGELFF.

J is TRBJ1-1 and V is TRBV3-1 (or the pseudogene TRBV3-2); D remains ambiguous. The germline CDR1 and CDR2 sequences are LGHDT and YNNKEL (reference sequence). The CDR3 has 12 residues. V was shortened by 5 bases and J by 3 bases, with 7 bases between the two germline ends. The CDR3 sequence is CASSSGDTEAFF. Written as DNA, the CDR3 is TGTGCCAGCAGCTCCGGGGACACTGAAGCTTTCTTT.

V is TRBV5-6 and J is TRBJ1-6; 11 bases are shared with TRBD1. The CDR3 is made up of 16 amino acids. Losses at the gene ends were 0 bases for V and 10 bases for J; bases not matched to a gene: 6. The germline CDR1 and CDR2 sequences are SGHDT and YYEEEE. In DNA form, the CDR3 reads TGTGCCAGCAGCTTGGCCTGGACAGGGGGCCAATCACCCCTCCACTTT. The encoded protein is CASSLAWTGGQSPLHF.

V usage is TRBV7-2 and J usage is TRBJ2-7; 10 bases fit TRBD1. Trimming removed 4 bases from V and 4 bases from J; junction bases left unmatched: 13. This CDR3 has 17 amino acids. Germline lookup yields CDR1 SGHTA and CDR2 FQGNSA. The CDR3 nucleotides read TGTGCCAGCAGCTCCCGGGACAGGGGCCCGGGCCTATACGAGCAGTACTTC. This codes for CASSSRDRGPGLYEQYF.